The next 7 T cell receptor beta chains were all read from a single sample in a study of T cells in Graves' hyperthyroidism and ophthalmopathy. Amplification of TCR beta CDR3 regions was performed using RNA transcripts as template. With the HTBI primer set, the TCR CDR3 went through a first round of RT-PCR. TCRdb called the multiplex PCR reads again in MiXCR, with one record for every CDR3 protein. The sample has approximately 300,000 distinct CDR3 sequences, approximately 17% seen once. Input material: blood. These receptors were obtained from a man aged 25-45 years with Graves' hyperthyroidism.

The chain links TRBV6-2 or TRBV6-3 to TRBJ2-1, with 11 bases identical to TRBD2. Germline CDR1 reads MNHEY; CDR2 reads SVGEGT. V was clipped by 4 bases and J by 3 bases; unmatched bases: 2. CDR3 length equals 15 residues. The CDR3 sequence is CASSLAGGFYNEQFF. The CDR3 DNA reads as TGTGCCAGCAGTTTAGCGGGAGGGTTCTACAATGAGCAGTTCTTC.

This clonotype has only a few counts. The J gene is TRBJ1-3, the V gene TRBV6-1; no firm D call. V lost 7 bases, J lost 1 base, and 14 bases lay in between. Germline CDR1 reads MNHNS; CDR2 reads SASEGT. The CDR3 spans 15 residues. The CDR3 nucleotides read TGTGCCAGCACCTTAGGAGGAATTTCTGGAAACACCATATATTTT. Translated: CASTLGGISGNTIYF.

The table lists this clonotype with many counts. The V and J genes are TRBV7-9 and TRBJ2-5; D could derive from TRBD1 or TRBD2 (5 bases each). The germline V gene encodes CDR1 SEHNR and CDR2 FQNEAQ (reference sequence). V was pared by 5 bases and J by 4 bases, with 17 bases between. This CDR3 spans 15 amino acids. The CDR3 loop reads CASSPGPSGRETQYF. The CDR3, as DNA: TGTGCCAGCAGCCCGGGGCCCTCCGGACGAGAGACCCAGTACTTC.

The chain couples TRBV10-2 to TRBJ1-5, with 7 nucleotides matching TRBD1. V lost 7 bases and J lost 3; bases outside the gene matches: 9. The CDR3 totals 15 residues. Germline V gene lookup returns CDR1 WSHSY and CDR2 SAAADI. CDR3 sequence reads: CASNQNRGDNQPQHF. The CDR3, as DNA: TGCGCCAGCAACCAAAACAGGGGAGACAATCAGCCCCAGCATTTT.

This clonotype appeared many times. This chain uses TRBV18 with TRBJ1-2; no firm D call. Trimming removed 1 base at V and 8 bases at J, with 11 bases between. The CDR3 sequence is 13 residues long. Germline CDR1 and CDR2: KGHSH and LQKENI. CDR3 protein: CASSPLRSEGYTF. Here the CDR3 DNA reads TGTGCCAGCTCACCACTAAGATCGGAAGGCTACACCTTC.

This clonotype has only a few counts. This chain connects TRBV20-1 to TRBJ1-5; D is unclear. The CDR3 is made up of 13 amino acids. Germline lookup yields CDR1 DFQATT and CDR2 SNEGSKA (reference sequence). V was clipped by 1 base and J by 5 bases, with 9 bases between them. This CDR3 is CSARGRTDQPQHF. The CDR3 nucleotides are TGCAGTGCTAGAGGTCGGACGGATCAGCCCCAGCATTTT.

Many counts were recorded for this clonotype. CDR3 nucleotide sequence: TGTGCCAGCATCGACCGGACGGGAGGAGGGGAGACCCAGTACTTC. This encodes CASIDRTGGGETQYF. The V call is TRBV7-9, the J call TRBJ2-5; 7 bases agree with TRBD2. The CDR3 sequence is 15 residues long. Germline loops: CDR1 SEHNR, CDR2 FQNEAQ (reference sequence). V shed 7 bases and J 5 bases; nucleotides not matched to a gene: 13.